This entry lists 14 T cell receptor beta chains sequenced from one sample in a study of T cell responses to AZD1222 COVID-19 vaccine. The protocol was immunoSEQ multiplex PCR, while the TCRdb copy is restricted to in-frame clones and leaves out a portion. The data contain about 120,000 clones, about 90% of them seen just once; the ten biggest clones take up under 3%. The material sequenced was peripheral blood, taken 28 days after the second AZD1222 dose. All receptors come from an adult who received the AZD1222 COVID-19 vaccine.

This chain joins TRBV11-2 and TRBJ1-5, with 7 bases fitting TRBD1. CDR3 length: 14 residues. Germline V gives CDR1 SGHAT, CDR2 FQNNGV. With 4 bases clipped from V and 4 bases from J, the junction kept 4 bases outside the gene matches. CDR3 residues: CASSYRDSNQPQHF. The CDR3 nucleotides are TGTGCCAGCAGCTACCGGGACAGTAATCAGCCCCAGCATTTT.

This chain uses TRBV7-9 with TRBJ1-1; D is perhaps TRBD1 (6 bases). CDR3 length: 15 residues. The ends were cut back, 1 base at V and 4 bases at J, with 13 bases in the middle. Germline assignment: CDR1 SEHNR and CDR2 FQNEAQ (reference sequence). For the CDR3, the DNA is TGTGCCAGCAGCTTAGTGGGGGGCCTCAGCACTGAAGCTTTCTTT. As protein: CASSLVGGLSTEAFF.

V usage is TRBV7-2 and J usage is TRBJ2-3, with 11 bases matching TRBD2. The CDR3 consists of 17 residues. Germline lookup yields CDR1 SGHTA and CDR2 FQGNSA. J lost 3 bases, V lost 2 bases, and 7 bases had no gene match. This CDR3 is CASSLTSGGSNTDTQYF. The CDR3 DNA is TGTGCCAGCAGCTTAACTAGCGGGGGTTCTAATACAGATACGCAGTATTTT.

The rearrangement uses TRBV19 and TRBJ2-2; D unclear. Germline values: CDR1 LNHDA, CDR2 SQIVND (reference sequence). V gave up 6 bases and J gave up 1 base, with 15 bases separating them. This CDR3 is 16 amino acids long. This CDR3 reads CASSPSRVKNTGELFF. DNA for the CDR3: TGTGCCAGTAGCCCCTCTCGGGTGAAGAACACCGGGGAGCTGTTTTTT.

The chain has TRBV5-6 and TRBJ2-5, with TRBD1 matching 9 bases. Germline V gene lookup returns CDR1 SGHDT and CDR2 YYEEEE. V was pared by 4 bases and J by 2 bases, with 9 bases of the junction left unmatched. The CDR3 is 16 residues long. CDR3 in amino acids: CASSGTGTGKQETQYF. CDR3 in DNA: TGTGCCAGCAGCGGAACCGGGACAGGGAAACAAGAGACCCAGTACTTC. The variable domain in full, with the rest retrieved from reference TRBV5-6 and TRBJ2-5, is DAGVTQSPTHLIKTRGQQVTLRCSPKSGHDTVSWYQQALGQGPQFIFQYYEEEERQRGNFPDRFSGHQFPNYSSELNVNALLLGDSALYLCASSGTGTGKQETQYFGPGTRLLVL.

This clone has more than one count but fewer than ten. The CDR3 here is CASSAGQGSYGYTF. CDR3 DNA sequence: TGCGCCAGCAGCGCGGGACAGGGGAGCTATGGCTACACCTTC. J is TRBJ1-2 and V is TRBV5-1, with TRBD1 matching 10 bases. The CDR3 length is 14 residues. V lost 4 bases and J lost 4; bases outside the gene matches: 4. CDR1 is SGHRS, CDR2 YFSETQ, per germline.

The chain has TRBV6-4 and TRBJ2-3; D unclear. This CDR3 spans 13 amino acids. V was cut by 4 bases and J by 2 bases, with 7 bases left in between. CDR1 is MRHNA and CDR2 is SNTAGT in the germline V gene. The CDR3 DNA sequence: TGTGCCAGCAGTGTTTCCCTCACAGATACGCAGTATTTT. It yields the protein CASSVSLTDTQYF.

The chain employs TRBV6-5 and TRBJ1-5; perhaps TRBD1 as D (5 bases). With 8 bases removed from V and 6 bases from J, the gap between germline ends came to 11 bases. This CDR3 has 12 residues. Germline CDR1 reads MNHEY; CDR2 reads SVGAGI. CDR3 sequence reads: CASRRGGQPQHF. The CDR3 region has the DNA TGTGCCAGCCGTCGGGGCGGTCAGCCCCAGCATTTT.

This clone was seen just once. This chain connects TRBV3-1 (or the pseudogene TRBV3-2) to TRBJ2-3; 9 positions agree with TRBD2. This CDR3 has 15 amino acids. Germline-derived CDR1 and CDR2 are LGHDT and YNNKEL (reference sequence). The V segment lost 5 bases and the J segment 0 bases; nucleotides outside the gene matches: 3. The CDR3 sequence: CASSETSGSTDTQYF. CDR3 bases: TGTGCCAGCAGCGAGACTAGCGGAAGCACAGATACGCAGTATTTT.

V usage is TRBV7-8 and J usage is TRBJ2-5; 15 bases agree with TRBD2. The CDR3 runs 15 residues. The germline gives CDR1 SGHVS, CDR2 FQNEAQ. Losses at the gene ends were 4 bases for V and 5 bases for J; bases not matched to a gene: 2. DNA of the CDR3: TGTGCCAGCAGCTGGACTAGCGGGGGGGCCGAGACCCAGTACTTC. It translates to CASSWTSGGAETQYF.

This rearrangement joins TRBV7-2 to TRBJ1-2; tentative D call: TRBD1 (6 bases). Germline V gene sequence: CDR1 SGHTA, CDR2 FQGNSA. CDR3 length equals 14 residues. V was clipped by 1 base and J by 4 bases, with 10 bases between them. CDR3: CASSLVEDSYGYTF. The CDR3 bases are TGTGCCAGCAGCTTAGTTGAGGACAGCTATGGCTACACCTTC. Supplemented by reference TRBV7-2 and TRBJ1-2, the full variable domain reads GAGVSQSPSNKVTEKGKDVELRCDPISGHTALYWYRQSLGQGLEFLIYFQGNSAPDKSGLPSDRFSAERTGGSVSTLTIQRTQQEDSAVYLCASSLVEDSYGYTFGSGTRLTVV.

This clone is a singleton in its sample. The CDR3 spells CASSYRSTTYEQYF. The CDR3 region has the DNA TGTGCCAGCAGTTATCGGAGCACCACCTACGAGCAGTACTTC. The V and J genes are TRBV6-2 or TRBV6-3 and TRBJ2-7; D ambiguous. Germline V gene lookup returns CDR1 MNHEY and CDR2 SVGEGT. Trimming removed 3 bases from V and 2 bases from J, with 11 bases in between. The CDR3 loop spans 14 amino acids.

This chain joins TRBV20-1 and TRBJ2-3; D uncertain. The V and J ends lost 2 bases and 6 bases respectively, with 6 bases between them. Germline V lookup: CDR1 DFQATT, CDR2 SNEGSKA (reference sequence). The CDR3 is 11 amino acids. CDR3 in amino acids: CSARIMDTQYF. As DNA, the CDR3 is TGCAGTGCTAGAATTATGGATACGCAGTATTTT.

This CDR3 reads CASSPYTDTQYF. DNA of the CDR3: TGTGCCAGCAGCCCCTACACAGATACGCAGTATTTT. The V gene is TRBV9, the J gene TRBJ2-3; D is ambiguous. The germline CDR1 and CDR2 sequences are SGDLS and YYNGEE. V lost 4 bases to trimming and J lost 2 bases, with 5 bases between them. The CDR3 totals 12 residues.